The next 32 T cell receptor beta chains were all read from a single sample in a study of immune evolution from preneoplasia to lung adenocarcinoma (dated by TCRdb to 2020 to 2022). Libraries came from the immunoSEQ multiplex PCR assay. In TCRdb, the immuneACCESS table is reduced to in-frame sequences with V and J assigned. These tables do not hold every clone; where another copy was compared, an unresolved V gene accounts for under half, and the others remain unexplained. The sample table holds 3,800 or so clones, of which around 86% were seen once. More than 6% of the sample is held by the ten biggest clonotypes. The sequencing input was FFPE minimally invasive lung adenocarcinoma tissue. Taken with the paper, the label for cell subset or site translates to: micro-invasive lung adenocarcinoma (MIA). The receptors come from an older donor with lung adenocarcinoma.

The chain uses TRBV19 and TRBJ2-7; D gene ambiguous. Trimming left V 6 bases short and J 5 bases short, with 17 bases between. The CDR3 consists of 14 residues. The germline V gene has CDR1 LNHDA and CDR2 SQIVND (reference sequence). CDR3 sequence (DNA): TGTGCCAGTAGCGACCTTTGGGGTGCCGACGAGCAGTACTTC. Translation gives CASSDLWGADEQYF.

The rearrangement uses TRBV19 and TRBJ2-7, with 10 bases matching TRBD1. This CDR3 has 14 amino acids. After removal of 5 bases from V and 4 bases from J, the junction contained 5 bases not matched to a gene. Germline V gene data show CDR1 as LNHDA and CDR2 as SQIVND (reference sequence). The CDR3 region has the DNA TGTGCCAGTAGTGCACGACAGGGGGCTTACGAGCAGTACTTC. Amino acids: CASSARQGAYEQYF.

Details on this clone: At one end, the junction sequence differs from germline, possibly due to a read error. This chain connects TRBV7-8 to TRBJ2-3; D tentatively fits TRBD1 or TRBD2 (5 bases each). Germline CDR1 and CDR2: SGHVS and FQNEAQ. The CDR3 is made up of 14 amino acids. This CDR3 reads CASSRLGRTDMQYF. In nucleotides, the CDR3 is TGTGCCAGCAGCCGCCTGGGACGCACAGATATGCAGTATTTT.

The V and J genes are TRBV11-2 and TRBJ2-7; perhaps TRBD1 as D (5 bases). The germline V gene encodes CDR1 SGHAT and CDR2 FQNNGV. Deletions cut 5 bases from V and 1 base from J, with 9 bases between. CDR3 length: 13 residues. This chain's CDR3 is CASSERGSYEQYF. The CDR3 DNA is TGTGCCAGCAGCGAAAGGGGTTCCTACGAGCAGTACTTC.

This clone was seen only a few times. V usage is TRBV4-3 and J usage is TRBJ2-5, with 9 bases fitting TRBD2. In germline, CDR1 is LGHNA, CDR2 YSLEER. V lost 4 bases and J lost 5; bases outside the gene matches: 11. The CDR3 has 16 amino acids. DNA of the CDR3: TGCGCCAGCAGCCCCAATTTAGCGGGAGACGGGGAGACCCAGTACTTC. It yields the protein CASSPNLAGDGETQYF.

This sequence joins TRBV19 and TRBJ1-5; a possible D gene is TRBD1 (6 bases). Germline V gene lookup returns CDR1 LNHDA and CDR2 SQIVND (reference sequence). CDR3 size: 19 residues. V lost 8 bases, J lost 0 bases, and 26 bases lay in between. The CDR3 bases are TGTGCCAGTGGAAGGCCCTCCCCTCGGACAGACTATAGCAATCAGCCCCAGCATTTT. Amino acids: CASGRPSPRTDYSNQPQHF. Variable domain in full (rest from reference TRBV19 and TRBJ1-5): DGGITQSPKYLFRKEGQNVTLSCEQNLNHDAMYWYRQDPGQGLRLIYYSQIVNDFQKGDIAEGYSVSREKKESFPLTVTSAQKNPTAFYLCASGRPSPRTDYSNQPQHFGDGTRLSIL.

This sequence joins TRBV11-2 and TRBJ1-4; 8 bases are a match to TRBD1. V was clipped by 1 base and J by 5 bases; unmatched bases: 9. Germline V lookup: CDR1 SGHAT, CDR2 FQNNGV. The CDR3 runs to 17 residues. The DNA for the CDR3 is TGTGCCAGCAGCTTAGCCCCCCCGGGGACAGGCAATGAAAAACTGTTTTTT. Residues: CASSLAPPGTGNEKLFF. Together with reference TRBV11-2 and TRBJ1-4, the CDR3 gives the full variable domain: EAGVAQSPRYKIIEKRQSVAFWCNPISGHATLYWYQQILGQGPKLLIQFQNNGVVDDSQLPKDRFSAERLKGVDSTLKIQPAKLEDSAVYLCASSLAPPGTGNEKLFFGSGTQLSVL.

The J gene is TRBJ2-3, the V gene TRBV7-3, with a possible D match to TRBD2 (5 bases). V was cut by 5 bases and J by 6 bases, with 15 bases left in between. The CDR3 has 14 residues. The germline V gene encodes CDR1 SGHTA and CDR2 FQGTGA. The DNA of the CDR3 is TGTGCCAGCAGCCCCGGGTTTGGCGGGGATACGCAGTATTTT. Translated, it gives CASSPGFGGDTQYF.

This clone was picked up one time. The chain couples TRBV5-6 to TRBJ2-7; weak D call: TRBD2 (5 bases). The CDR3 loop spans 14 amino acids. Germline-derived CDR1 and CDR2 are SGHDT and YYEEEE. The V end was cut by 3 bases, the J end by 5 bases, with 15 bases between. The DNA of the CDR3 is TGTGCCAGCAGCTCCGACGCGAGGGTCGACGAGCAGTACTTC. This translates into CASSSDARVDEQYF.

This clone has a single count. Germline is not matched at one junction end, which may reflect a read error. J is TRBJ2-7 and V is TRBV6-1, with TRBD2 matching over 10 bases. This CDR3 is built from 14 residues. Germline lookup yields CDR1 MNHNS and CDR2 SASEGT. CDR3 residues: CASSDGLADYEQYF. CDR3 sequence (DNA): TGTGCCAGCAGTGATGGACTAGCGGACTACGAACAGTACTTC.

The V and J genes are TRBV7-2 and TRBJ2-2; a weak D match, TRBD2 (7 bases). The CDR3 has 16 amino acids. CDR1 is SGHTA, CDR2 FQGNSA, per germline. The V end lost 5 bases, the J end lost 4 bases, and 17 bases lay between the germline ends. The CDR3 region has the DNA TGTGCCAGCAGCGCAGGCGTGGCGGGGGCCACCGGGGAGCTGTTTTTT. It specifies CASSAGVAGATGELFF.

By sample share, this clone is large. The rearrangement uses TRBV9 and TRBJ2-1; tentatively, D is TRBD1 (6 bases). Germline V lookup: CDR1 SGDLS, CDR2 YYNGEE. Trimming pared 4 bases from V and 7 bases from J, leaving 21 bases between. The CDR3 is made up of 16 amino acids. The DNA for the CDR3 is TGTGCCAGCAGCTCACGGACAGCAGCGACTCGGAATGAGCAGTTCTTC. Its translation is CASSSRTAATRNEQFF.

The chain links TRBV28 to TRBJ1-2; maybe TRBD1 (5 bases). CDR1 is MDHEN and CDR2 is SYDVKM in the germline V gene. The CDR3 length is 17 residues. The V and J ends lost 6 bases and 0 bases respectively, with 20 bases between them. The DNA for the CDR3 is TGTGCCAGCAGCGCAGGACTGGGTCAGGGTTCTAACTATGGCTACACCTTC. Translated, it gives CASSAGLGQGSNYGYTF.

The chain uses TRBV7-3 and TRBJ2-2; 7 bases align to TRBD1. CDR3 length: 16 residues. Germline V gene lookup returns CDR1 SGHTA and CDR2 FQGTGA. The trim removed 2 bases at V and 2 bases at J, leaving 5 bases unmatched. CDR3 coding DNA: TGTGCCAGCAGCTTAGGGGGACAGCAAAACACCGGGGAGCTGTTTTTT. Translated, it gives CASSLGGQQNTGELFF.

This clone appeared once. The chain couples TRBV4-1 to TRBJ2-7, with 12 bases identical to TRBD2. The CDR3 sequence is 16 residues long. Germline values: CDR1 MGHRA, CDR2 YSYEKL. Trimming took 4 bases from V and 3 from J; bases not matched to a gene: 7. The CDR3 sequence: CASSPRTSGNLYEQYF. The CDR3 DNA reads TGCGCCAGCAGCCCTCGGACTAGCGGGAATCTCTACGAGCAGTACTTC.

The V call is TRBV4-2, the J call TRBJ2-7, with D maybe TRBD2 (6 bases). CDR3 length: 17 residues. Looked up from germline, CDR1 is LGHNA and CDR2 is YNFKEQ. Deletions cut 0 bases from V and 6 bases from J, with 21 bases between. The CDR3 DNA follows: TGTGCCAGCAGCCAAGACGGTGAAGGAGGGATTACTCTCGAGCAGTACTTC. Translated: CASSQDGEGGITLEQYF.

As for this clone: The same CDR3 arises from other DNA sequences in this sample as well. The chain joins TRBV27 to TRBJ2-2; no firm D call. Germline V lookup: CDR1 MNHEY, CDR2 SMNVEV (reference sequence). The CDR3 has 13 amino acids. The V end lost 3 bases, the J end lost 0 bases, and 2 bases lay between the germline ends. DNA for the CDR3: TGTGCCAGCAGTTTTCCGAACACCGGGGAGCTGTTTTTT. Its translation: CASSFPNTGELFF.

The chain couples TRBV19 to TRBJ1-3; D uncertain. CDR1 and CDR2 (germline): LNHDA, SQIVND (reference sequence). This CDR3 is 15 amino acids long. Trimming left V 8 bases short and J 0 bases short, with 14 bases between. The DNA for the CDR3 is TGTGCCAGTGCTGAGACTGGTTCCTCTGGAAACACCATATATTTT. It is translated as CASAETGSSGNTIYF.

The chain is built from TRBV19 and TRBJ1-4; D is possibly TRBD1 (5 bases). V dropped 3 bases and J dropped 8 bases, with 16 bases sitting between them. The CDR3 extends over 15 amino acids. Germline-derived CDR1 and CDR2 are LNHDA and SQIVND (reference sequence). The CDR3 reads CASSIGAQGSEKLFF. As DNA, the CDR3 is TGTGCCAGTAGTATTGGGGCACAAGGCTCAGAAAAACTGTTTTTT.

CDR3 region: CASSQAQSGASGRYQETQYF. CDR3 sequence (DNA): TGCGCCAGCAGCCAAGCCCAATCAGGGGCTAGCGGAAGGTACCAAGAGACCCAGTACTTC. V gene TRBV4-3 combines with J gene TRBJ2-5; tentative D call: TRBD2 (7 bases). Trimming left V 1 base short and J 0 bases short, with 24 bases between. Germline assignment: CDR1 LGHNA and CDR2 YSLEER. This CDR3 is built from 20 residues.

This chain joins TRBV28 and TRBJ2-7; TRBD1 agrees at 8 bases. Per the germline V gene, CDR1 is MDHEN and CDR2 is SYDVKM. The CDR3 totals 15 residues. J lost 6 bases, V lost 6 bases, and 13 bases had no gene match. The DNA for the CDR3 is TGTGCCAGCAGCTCCCCCGGACAGGGACGACCCGAGCAGTACTTC. Translation gives CASSSPGQGRPEQYF.

Within the sample, this clone is large (0.1 to 1%). The rearrangement links TRBV9 to TRBJ1-1; 8 nucleotides align to TRBD1. Germline V CDR1 and CDR2: SGDLS, YYNGEE. V was pared by 6 bases and J by 0 bases, with 4 bases of the junction left unmatched. This CDR3 is built from 14 residues. In nucleotides, the CDR3 is TGTGCCAGCACTCTGACAGGGGTGAACACTGAAGCTTTCTTT. It yields the protein CASTLTGVNTEAFF.

This chain links TRBV10-3 with TRBJ2-2; TRBD1 is a possible D gene (6 bases). CDR1 and CDR2 (germline): ENHRY, SYGVKD. CDR3 length: 16 amino acids. The ends were cut back, 2 bases at V and 6 bases at J, with 16 bases in the middle. CDR3: CAISETTGQASGELFF. CDR3 DNA: TGTGCCATCAGTGAGACTACAGGGCAAGCGTCCGGGGAGCTGTTTTTT.

The J gene is TRBJ1-4, the V gene TRBV27, with 7 bases that match TRBD1. This CDR3 contains 14 residues. CDR1 is MNHEY, CDR2 SMNVEV, per germline (reference sequence). The J segment lost 6 bases and the V segment lost 8 bases, leaving 9 bases of the junction unmatched. CDR3 in amino acids: CASRGRGRDEKLFF. The CDR3 region has the DNA TGTGCCAGCCGGGGAAGGGGGCGAGATGAAAAACTGTTTTTT. Full variable domain (rest looked up from reference TRBV27 and TRBJ1-4): EAQVTQNPRYLITVTGKKLTVTCSQNMNHEYMSWYRQDPGLGLRQIYYSMNVEVTDKGDVPEGYKVSRKEKRNFPLILESPSPNQTSLYFCASRGRGRDEKLFFGSGTQLSVL.

The V and J genes are TRBV5-6 and TRBJ1-1; unclear D gene. Per the germline V gene, CDR1 is SGHDT and CDR2 is YYEEEE. The CDR3 consists of 14 residues. The ends were cut back, 0 bases at V and 5 bases at J, with 11 bases in the middle. The CDR3 spells CASSLESQLTEAFF. Written as DNA, the CDR3 is TGTGCCAGCAGCTTGGAATCTCAGCTTACTGAAGCTTTCTTT.

The chain joins TRBV9 to TRBJ1-3; no firm D call. Germline values: CDR1 SGDLS, CDR2 YYNGEE. The germline V and J ends were trimmed by 0 bases and 0 bases, with 13 bases remaining between them. The CDR3 runs 17 residues. The DNA of the CDR3 is TGTGCCAGCAGCGTAGAAATTTGGGAAGACTCTGGAAACACCATATATTTT. The encoded protein is CASSVEIWEDSGNTIYF.

The V gene is TRBV9, the J gene TRBJ2-2; D not certain. The germline V gene has CDR1 SGDLS and CDR2 YYNGEE. The CDR3 is 12 residues long. The ends were cut back, 4 bases at V and 6 bases at J, with 7 bases in the middle. For the CDR3, the DNA is TGTGCCAGCAGCCCTCTGCCCGGGGAGCTGTTTTTT. Amino acid sequence: CASSPLPGELFF.

The chain employs TRBV7-9 and TRBJ2-3; D gene unclear. CDR3 size: 11 residues. Germline CDR1 SEHNR, CDR2 FQNEAQ (reference sequence). Trimming pared 0 bases from V and 5 bases from J, leaving 0 bases between. CDR3 region: CASSLADTQYF. CDR3 bases: TGTGCCAGCAGCTTAGCAGATACGCAGTATTTT. Drawing the rest from reference TRBV7-9 and TRBJ2-3, the complete variable domain is DTGVSQNPRHKITKRGQNVTFRCDPISEHNRLYWYRQTLGQGPEFLTYFQNEAQLEKSRLLSDRFSAERPKGSFSTLEIQRTEQGDSAMYLCASSLADTQYFGPGTRLTVL.

This rearrangement joins TRBV6-5 to TRBJ2-7; 9 bases match TRBD1. V shed 5 bases and J 2 bases; nucleotides not matched to a gene: 4. CDR3 length equals 14 residues. Looked up from germline, CDR1 is MNHEY and CDR2 is SVGAGI. DNA of the CDR3: TGTGCCAGCAGTAGGGACAGGGCTACCTACGAGCAGTACTTC. Translation gives CASSRDRATYEQYF.

V gene TRBV23-1 combines with J gene TRBJ1-4, with a weak D call TRBD1 (5 bases). TRBV23-1 is marked as an open reading frame, function uncertain. Trimming shortened V by 2 bases and J by 0 bases, and 16 bases separated the two germline ends. The CDR3 totals 18 residues. The CDR3 nucleotides are TGCGCCAGCAGTCAAGTCAAGGCGACAGTTCCAACTAATGAAAAACTGTTTTTT. Translated, it gives CASSQVKATVPTNEKLFF.

The genes are TRBV6-1 and TRBJ1-4; 9 nucleotides align to TRBD1. From germline, CDR1 is MNHNS and CDR2 SASEGT. The CDR3 consists of 15 residues. V gave up 6 bases and J gave up 8 bases; unmatched junction bases: 10. The CDR3: CASRPGDRVTEKLFF. DNA of the CDR3: TGTGCCAGCAGGCCCGGGGACAGGGTTACGGAAAAACTGTTTTTT.

This chain uses TRBV11-2 with TRBJ1-3; no firm D call. Germline V gives CDR1 SGHAT, CDR2 FQNNGV. Trimming pared 5 bases from V and 0 bases from J, leaving 11 bases between. The CDR3 length is 15 residues. CDR3 nucleotides: TGTGCCAGCAGCCCATACACAGACTCTGGAAACACCATATATTTT. Translated: CASSPYTDSGNTIYF.